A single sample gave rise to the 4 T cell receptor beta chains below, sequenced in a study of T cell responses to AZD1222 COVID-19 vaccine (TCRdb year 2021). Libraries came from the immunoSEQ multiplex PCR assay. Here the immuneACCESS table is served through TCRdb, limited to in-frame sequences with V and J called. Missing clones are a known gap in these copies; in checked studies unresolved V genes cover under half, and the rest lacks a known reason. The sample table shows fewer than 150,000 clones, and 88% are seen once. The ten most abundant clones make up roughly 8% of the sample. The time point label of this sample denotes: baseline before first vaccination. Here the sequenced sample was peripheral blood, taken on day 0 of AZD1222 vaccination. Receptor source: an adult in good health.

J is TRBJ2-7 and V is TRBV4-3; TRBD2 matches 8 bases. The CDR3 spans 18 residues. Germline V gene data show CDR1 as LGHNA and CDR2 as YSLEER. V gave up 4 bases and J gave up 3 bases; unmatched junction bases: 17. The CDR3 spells CASSLQTPRGGWIYEQYF. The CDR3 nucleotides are TGCGCCAGCAGCCTGCAAACACCCCGGGGGGGGTGGATCTACGAGCAGTACTTC.

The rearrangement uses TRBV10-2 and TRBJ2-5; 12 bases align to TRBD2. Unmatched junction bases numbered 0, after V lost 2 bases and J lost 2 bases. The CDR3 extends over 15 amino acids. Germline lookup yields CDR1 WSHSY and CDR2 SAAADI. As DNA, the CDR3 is TGCGCCAGCAGTGAGGGACTAGCGGGACAAGAGACCCAGTACTTC. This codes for CASSEGLAGQETQYF.

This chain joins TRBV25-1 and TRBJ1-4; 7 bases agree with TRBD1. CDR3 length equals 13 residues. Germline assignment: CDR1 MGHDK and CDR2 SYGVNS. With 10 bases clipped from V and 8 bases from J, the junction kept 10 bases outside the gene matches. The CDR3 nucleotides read TGTGCCACCCACCGGGACAGTGGGGAAAAACTGTTTTTT. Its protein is CATHRDSGEKLFF.

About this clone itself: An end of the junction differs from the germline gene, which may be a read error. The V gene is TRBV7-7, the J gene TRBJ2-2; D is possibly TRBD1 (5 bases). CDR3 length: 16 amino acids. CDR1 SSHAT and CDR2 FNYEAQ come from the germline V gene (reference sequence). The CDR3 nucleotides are TGTGCTAGCAGCTTAGTTGGCAGGGATGAAGCCGGGGAGCTGTTTTTT. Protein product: CASSLVGRDEAGELFF. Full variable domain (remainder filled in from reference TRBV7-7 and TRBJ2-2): GAGVSQSPRYKVTKRGQDVTLRCDPISSHATLYWYQQALGQGPEFLTYFNYEAQPDKSGLPSDRFSAERPEGSISTLTIQRTEQRDSAMYRCASSLVGRDEAGELFFGEGSRLTVL.